This T cell receptor (beta chain) was sequenced for a study of shared clonotypes between healthy human individuals. As to this clone: The antigen remains unidentified.

Only CD45RO-negative cells positively selected for CCR7 counted as naive CD8 cells, so terminally differentiated effector memory CD45RA+ cells were excluded. Repertoires were generated with immunoSEQ multiplex PCR, while TCRdb's copy carries only in-frame clones and drops some. This sample has approximately 840,000 clones; about 96% occur once, and the top ten carry roughly 0.23%. Per the germline V gene, CDR1 is SEHNR and CDR2 is FQNEAQ (reference sequence). This CDR3 has 15 amino acids. V was clipped by 5 bases and J by 1 base, with 14 bases between them. Study-level findings and limits: Non-shared clonotypes were found to have lower generation probabilities than the clonotypes that were shared by all four of the sorted-subset donors. For naive CD4 cells, 4% to 5% of clonotypes were shared across a handful of donors.

The sequencing sample was made of naive CD8+ T cells sorted from blood. This receptor was identified in a man aged 30-40 years in good health. The chain has TRBV7-9 and TRBJ1-1, with D perhaps matching TRBD1 (6 bases). The CDR3 bases are TGTGCCAGCAGCCTCCGGGACACCGGGAACACTGAAGCTTTCTTT. Translation gives CASSLRDTGNTEAFF.